The 14 T cell receptor beta chains listed next were all sequenced from one sample in a study of T cells in Graves' hyperthyroidism and ophthalmopathy. Authors of the study amplified TCR beta CDR3 regions from RNA transcripts. The HTBI primer set served for first-round RT-PCR of the TCR CDR3. TCRdb analysed the multiplex PCR reads with MiXCR anew, one entry per CDR3 protein. The sample includes about 370,000 distinct CDR3 sequences, over 12% of them seen just once. Sequenced material: blood. These TCRs come from a woman aged 55-70 years with Graves' ophthalmopathy.

The rearrangement joins TRBV5-1 to TRBJ2-7; 7 bases are a match to TRBD2. V dropped 3 bases and J dropped 4; count of bases not matched to a gene: 7. Germline V lookup: CDR1 SGHRS, CDR2 YFSETQ. CDR3 length equals 14 residues. CDR3 coding DNA: TGCGCCAGCAGCTACCTCGCGGGAGAGTACGAGCAGTACTTC. Protein sequence: CASSYLAGEYEQYF.

This clonotype was counted many times. J is TRBJ2-7 and V is TRBV20-1, with 10 nucleotides matching TRBD1. The germline V gene has CDR1 DFQATT and CDR2 SNEGSKA (reference sequence). With V trimmed by 5 bases and J by 5 bases, 9 bases remained unmatched. The CDR3 runs to 14 residues. CDR3 region: CSARSGTGDDEQYF. The CDR3 DNA sequence: TGCAGTGCTCGATCCGGGACAGGGGACGACGAGCAGTACTTC.

In this sample, this clonotype turned up many times. The gene calls are TRBV6-2 or TRBV6-3 and TRBJ2-1, with 14 bases fitting TRBD2. CDR1 is MNHEY, CDR2 SVGEGT, per germline. The CDR3 totals 16 residues. Trimming removed 5 bases from V and 2 bases from J; junction bases left unmatched: 2. The DNA of the CDR3 is TGTGCCAGCAGTCGACTAGCGGGAGGGCCCTACAATGAGCAGTTCTTC. Its protein product is CASSRLAGGPYNEQFF.

This clonotype was seen ten or more times. This chain links TRBV7-2 with TRBJ2-3; 7 nucleotides align to TRBD2. The CDR3 covers 16 residues. After removal of 4 bases from V and 2 bases from J, the junction contained 9 bases not matched to a gene. CDR1 SGHTA and CDR2 FQGNSA come from the germline V gene. The CDR3 DNA reads TGTGCCAGCAGCTCCCGGAGGCGGGGGAACACAGATACGCAGTATTTT. This encodes CASSSRRRGNTDTQYF.

This clonotype showed up just a few times. The V call is TRBV27, the J call TRBJ2-7, with TRBD2 matching over 14 bases. Germline loops: CDR1 MNHEY, CDR2 SMNVEV (reference sequence). This CDR3 has 14 amino acids. The V and J ends lost 5 bases and 7 bases, in that order; junction bases with no gene match: 4. CDR3 nucleotide sequence: TGTGCCAGCAGTGGGACTAGCGGGAGTATAGAGCAGTACTTC. It encodes CASSGTSGSIEQYF.

V usage is TRBV29-1 and J usage is TRBJ1-5, with TRBD1 matching over 10 bases. Trimming cost V 5 bases and J 2 bases; bases outside gene matches: 3. CDR1 is SQVTM, CDR2 ANQGSEA, per germline. This CDR3 comprises 14 residues. CDR3 region: CSVRTGGGNQPQHF. Written as DNA, the CDR3 is TGCAGCGTTCGGACAGGGGGTGGCAATCAGCCCCAGCATTTT.

This clonotype was picked up a small number of times. The chain recombines TRBV10-3 with TRBJ1-5, with a weak D call TRBD1 (5 bases). The CDR3 consists of 14 residues. V lost 4 bases and J 5 bases, leaving 12 bases between the germline ends. Germline assignment: CDR1 ENHRY and CDR2 SYGVKD. CDR3 nucleotide sequence: TGTGCCATCAGTGTAGGGGTTGAGGATCAGCCCCAGCATTTT. As protein: CAISVGVEDQPQHF.

The chain couples TRBV7-9 to TRBJ2-1; 11 nucleotides line up with TRBD2. The V gene end was trimmed by 4 bases and the J gene end by 7 bases; junction bases not matched to a gene: 12. The CDR3 length is 17 residues. The germline CDR1 and CDR2 sequences are SEHNR and FQNEAQ (reference sequence). The CDR3 region is CASSSLAGGPSANEQFF. The CDR3 region has the DNA TGTGCCAGCAGCTCCTTAGCGGGAGGGCCCTCGGCGAATGAGCAGTTCTTC.

Many counts were recorded for this clonotype. This chain uses TRBV24-1 with TRBJ1-4, with TRBD1 as a possible D gene (5 bases). Trimming removed 4 bases at V and 5 bases at J, with 13 bases between. This CDR3 spans 15 amino acids. The germline CDR1 and CDR2 sequences are KGHDR and SFDVKD. The DNA for the CDR3 is TGTGCCACCAGTGAGGGCGGGACGTCAAATGAAAAACTGTTTTTT. This gives the protein CATSEGGTSNEKLFF.

The V call is TRBV4-1, the J call TRBJ2-7; D gene uncertain. The CDR3 loop spans 14 amino acids. CDR1 and CDR2 from the germline V gene are MGHRA and YSYEKL. Between the trimmed V and J ends, which lost 0 bases and 2 bases, there was a span of 8 bases. The CDR3 DNA follows: TGCGCCAGCAGCCAAGATCCCCTCACCTACGAGCAGTACTTC. Protein sequence: CASSQDPLTYEQYF.

The table lists this clonotype with a few counts. This rearrangement joins TRBV28 to TRBJ2-5; D call uncertain. The germline gives CDR1 MDHEN, CDR2 SYDVKM. This CDR3 has 17 residues. The V and J ends lost 5 bases and 4 bases respectively, with 23 bases between them. CDR3 residues: CASSSPRANLVRETQYF. In nucleotides, the CDR3 is TGTGCCAGCAGTAGCCCTCGGGCAAATCTAGTAAGAGAGACCCAGTACTTC.

This clonotype was detected ten times or more. J is TRBJ2-1 and V is TRBV27; the match to TRBD1 covers 8 bases. This CDR3 is 18 amino acids long. V was pared by 0 bases and J by 2 bases, with 9 bases of the junction left unmatched. Germline-derived CDR1 and CDR2 are MNHEY and SMNVEV (reference sequence). In nucleotides, the CDR3 is TGTGCCAGCAGTTTATCGTTCGACAGGGGCCCTACCTACAATGAGCAGTTCTTC. Residues: CASSLSFDRGPTYNEQFF.

In this sample, this clonotype turned up many times. The chain is built from TRBV29-1 and TRBJ2-3; maybe TRBD1 (6 bases). CDR3 length equals 16 residues. V lost 6 bases, J lost 4 bases, and 23 bases lay in between. Germline V gene data show CDR1 as SQVTM and CDR2 as ANQGSEA. CDR3 in amino acids: CSVPQGPSGSPDTQYF. In DNA form, the CDR3 reads TGCAGCGTCCCCCAGGGGCCTAGTGGGTCACCAGATACGCAGTATTTT.

This clonotype was counted at least ten times. V is TRBV20-1 and J is TRBJ2-3; D gene unclear. This CDR3 region has 13 residues. Germline V gene data show CDR1 as DFQATT and CDR2 as SNEGSKA (reference sequence). Trimming removed 3 bases at V and 2 bases at J, with 9 bases between. The CDR3 DNA sequence: TGCAGTGCTAGTTGGCCTGTCACAGATACGCAGTATTTT. Its protein is CSASWPVTDTQYF.